This T cell receptor (beta chain) was observed in a study of T-cell reconstitution after alpha-beta-depleted transplantation in children. The junction had 11 bases not matched to a gene; V was cut back by 2 bases and J by 4 bases. This CDR3 comprises 17 residues. Germline CDR1 reads SNHLY; CDR2 reads FYNNEI. The authors prepared the TCRbeta library with unique molecular identifiers. TCRdb redid the calling of the PCR reads with MiXCR, one entry per CDR3 protein. Of approximately 97,000 distinct CDR3 sequences in the sample, about 6% are singletons; the top ten hold about 6%. The source was PBMCs, mostly from graft donor cells, collected 60 days after TCRalphabeta/CD19-depleted stem cell transplant. V gene TRBV2 combines with J gene TRBJ2-5; 9 bases match TRBD2. This clonotype was obtained from a female patient between 2 and 15 years old who had a stem cell transplant for Fanconi anemia, so the T cells may come from the graft donor. The chain's CDR3 is CASSERLAGRNAETQYF. The CDR3 nucleotides are TGTGCCAGCAGTGAACGGCTAGCGGGGAGGAACGCAGAGACCCAGTACTTC. Supplemented by reference TRBV2 and TRBJ2-5, the full variable domain reads EPEVTQTPSHQVTQMGQEVILRCVPISNHLYFYWYRQILGQKVEFLVSFYNNEISEKSEIFDDQFSVERPDGSNFTLKIRSTKLEDSAMYFCASSERLAGRNAETQYFGPGTRLLVL.